Sequencing of this T cell receptor beta chain was carried out in a study of blood T cell repertoires in COVID-19. At the level of the study: Sample material is recorded as cDNA or gDNA derived from T cells, B-cell-depleted T cells, or PBMCs.

Some clones are missing from TCRdb's copy, which holds only in-frame ones; the method was immunoSEQ multiplex PCR. The repertoire holds around 100,000 clones, about 88% seen once, with under 8% in the top ten. Specimen: peripheral blood. This clonotype was obtained from a human donor in a cohort sampled during active COVID-19.

The CDR3 protein is CASTSTANYGYTF. CDR3 bases: TGTGCCAGTACCTCGACAGCTAACTATGGCTACACCTTC. The V and J genes are TRBV19 and TRBJ1-2, with D possibly matching TRBD1 (5 bases). V was pared by 7 bases and J by 0 bases, with 9 bases between. This CDR3 comprises 13 residues. Germline CDR1 and CDR2: LNHDA and SQIVND (reference sequence).